Each of the 18 T cell receptor beta chains below was sequenced from the same sample in a study of CD8 T cells in ankylosing spondylitis. In TCRdb, the 5' RACE reads were re-called with MiXCR into one record per CDR3 protein. The repertoire holds some 240,000 distinct CDR3 sequences, with around 25% as singletons. Sequencing input: blood, either unsorted or a sorted T cell fraction (not recorded which). The receptors stem from a male donor with ankylosing spondylitis or in good health (not recorded which).

This chain connects TRBV12-5 to TRBJ2-5; 7 bases match TRBD2. This CDR3 has 14 amino acids. CDR1 is LGHNT and CDR2 is FRNRAP in the germline V gene. Trimming at V came to 7 bases and at J to 4 bases, leaving 9 bases not matched to a gene. The CDR3 is CASESGMRGETQYF. CDR3 coding DNA: TGTGCTAGTGAGAGCGGGATGAGAGGAGAGACCCAGTACTTC.

This clonotype was observed at least ten times. This sequence joins TRBV12-3 or TRBV12-4 and TRBJ1-1; D gene ambiguous. V was pared by 5 bases and J by 1 base, with 8 bases between. The CDR3 loop spans 13 amino acids. The CDR3 bases are TGTGCCAGCAGTCAACAGACGAACACTGAAGCTTTCTTT. It is translated as CASSQQTNTEAFF.

This clonotype was picked up a small number of times. The chain carries TRBV12-3 or TRBV12-4 and TRBJ2-7, with no clear D. This CDR3 is built from 12 residues. V was shortened by 6 bases and J by 2 bases, with 8 bases between the two germline ends. DNA for the CDR3: TGTGCCAGCAGCCCCCACCCCTACGAGCAGTACTTC. The encoded protein is CASSPHPYEQYF.

The chain recombines TRBV29-1 with TRBJ2-3; no clear D. The ends were cut back, 3 bases at V and 5 bases at J, with 12 bases in the middle. Germline CDR1 SQVTM, CDR2 ANQGSEA. CDR3 length: 13 amino acids. The CDR3 sequence is CSVDGVGLDTQYF. The DNA of the CDR3 is TGCAGCGTTGATGGTGTGGGTTTAGATACGCAGTATTTT.

Ten or more counts support this clonotype. This chain links TRBV20-1 with TRBJ2-1, with 10 bases matching TRBD2. This CDR3 is 16 amino acids long. The V gene end was trimmed by 6 bases and the J gene end by 3 bases; junction bases not matched to a gene: 11. Per the germline V gene, CDR1 is DFQATT and CDR2 is SNEGSKA (reference sequence). This CDR3 is CSAIAGGPLSYNEQFF. CDR3 in DNA: TGCAGTGCCATAGCGGGGGGACCCTTAAGCTACAATGAGCAGTTCTTC.

Ten or more counts support this clonotype. V is TRBV5-1 and J is TRBJ2-7, with D hard to call. Trimming took off 3 bases at V and 4 bases at J, with 8 bases between the two ends. Germline V lookup: CDR1 SGHRS, CDR2 YFSETQ. The CDR3 runs to 12 residues. The CDR3 sequence is CASSSAGYEQYF. As DNA, the CDR3 is TGCGCCAGCAGCTCCGCCGGATACGAGCAGTACTTC.

This clonotype was seen repeatedly, ten times or more. The chain couples TRBV20-1 to TRBJ2-1, with 7 bases identical to TRBD1. V dropped 5 bases and J dropped 8; count of bases not matched to a gene: 6. There are 12 residues in the CDR3. Germline V gives CDR1 DFQATT, CDR2 SNEGSKA (reference sequence). The CDR3 coding sequence is TGCAGTGCTGGGGGACAGACGGATGAGCAGTTCTTC. It is translated as CSAGGQTDEQFF.

The table lists this clonotype with many counts. The V gene is TRBV6-6, the J gene TRBJ1-5; unclear D gene. The CDR3 length is 12 residues. V was shortened by 8 bases and J by 6 bases, with 11 bases between the two germline ends. Germline V gene data show CDR1 as MNHNY and CDR2 as SVGAGI (reference sequence). The CDR3 bases are TGTGCCAGCGGAAGGGATAGTCAGCCCCAGCATTTT. Translating it yields CASGRDSQPQHF.

There are many counts of this clonotype. The chain employs TRBV20-1 and TRBJ2-3, with 7 nucleotides matching TRBD2. The CDR3 is 15 residues long. Germline CDR1 reads DFQATT; CDR2 reads SNEGSKA (reference sequence). J lost 1 base, V lost 0 bases, and 4 bases had no gene match. CDR3 sequence: CSARDDRGGTDTQYF. The CDR3 DNA sequence: TGCAGTGCTAGAGATGATCGGGGGGGCACAGATACGCAGTATTTT.

This clonotype was observed at least ten times. V and J are TRBV12-3 or TRBV12-4 and TRBJ1-6; unclear D gene. Trimming stripped 2 bases from V and 7 bases from J, with 9 bases between. The CDR3 has 14 residues. CDR3 region: CASSLSHSNSPLHF. The CDR3 bases are TGTGCCAGCAGTTTATCTCATTCCAATTCACCCCTCCACTTT.

For the CDR3, the DNA is TGTGCCAGCAGTTACCACAGGGGAGCCACAGATACGCAGTATTTT. Translating it yields CASSYHRGATDTQYF. The rearrangement uses TRBV6-5 and TRBJ2-3, with 7 bases that match TRBD1. V trimming: 2 bases; J trimming: 2 bases; junction bases outside the gene matches: 4. The V gene's germline CDR1 is MNHEY and CDR2 SVGAGI. The CDR3 totals 15 residues.

This clonotype was seen a few times. As DNA, the CDR3 is TGCAGTGCCACGGGGGGAATCTACAATGAGCAGTTCTTC. It translates to CSATGGIYNEQFF. The chain joins TRBV20-1 to TRBJ2-1; TRBD2 aligns across 7 bases. With 6 bases clipped from V and 3 bases from J, the junction kept 5 bases outside the gene matches. The CDR3 is 13 amino acids. Germline lookup yields CDR1 DFQATT and CDR2 SNEGSKA (reference sequence).

The DNA of the CDR3 is TGTGCCAGCAGCTTAATGGCGGGGGAGTCCCAGTACTTC. Amino acid sequence: CASSLMAGESQYF. The rearrangement uses TRBV7-9 and TRBJ2-5; 7 bases are a match to TRBD2. This CDR3 has 13 residues. The J segment lost 9 bases and the V segment lost 2 bases, leaving 6 bases of the junction unmatched. The germline V gene encodes CDR1 SEHNR and CDR2 FQNEAQ (reference sequence).

This clonotype was seen repeatedly, ten times or more. CDR3 loop: CASSLQGPNYGYTF. CDR3 sequence (DNA): TGTGCCAGCAGTCTTCAGGGTCCAAACTATGGCTACACCTTC. The J gene is TRBJ1-2, the V gene TRBV12-3 or TRBV12-4; weak D call: TRBD1 (5 bases). The V end lost 5 bases, the J end lost 2 bases, and 12 bases lay between the germline ends. The CDR3 totals 14 residues.

This clonotype was counted a few times. The chain employs TRBV20-1 and TRBJ2-7, with TRBD1 matching 7 bases. V shed 3 bases and J 4 bases; nucleotides not matched to a gene: 9. The length of the CDR3 is 14 residues. Germline V gene data show CDR1 as DFQATT and CDR2 as SNEGSKA (reference sequence). CDR3 amino acids: CSASRGQTLYEQYF. The DNA for the CDR3 is TGCAGTGCTAGCAGGGGACAGACTCTGTACGAGCAGTACTTC.

The table lists this clonotype with many counts. This chain links TRBV10-3 with TRBJ2-3; 8 bases match TRBD2. The germline gives CDR1 ENHRY, CDR2 SYGVKD. Trimming cost V 10 bases and J 5 bases; bases outside gene matches: 14. This CDR3 is 15 amino acids long. The CDR3 DNA follows: TGTGCCACCGCCTCGACTAGCGCAGGGAAAGATACGCAGTATTTT. The encoded protein is CATASTSAGKDTQYF.

This clonotype was seen many times. The chain is built from TRBV5-1 and TRBJ2-1; 11 positions match TRBD2. The CDR3 runs 15 residues. J gave up 7 bases and V 7 bases, and 10 bases lay outside the gene matches. CDR1 is SGHRS, CDR2 YFSETQ, per germline. Written as DNA, the CDR3 is TGCGCCAGCCAGAGTGGTAGCGGGAGGGGGAATGAGCAGTTCTTC. Translated, it gives CASQSGSGRGNEQFF.

This clonotype was found many times. The gene calls are TRBV27 and TRBJ1-1; D possibly corresponds to TRBD1 (5 bases). Germline V CDR1 and CDR2: MNHEY, SMNVEV (reference sequence). The CDR3 runs 13 residues. Trimming shortened V by 6 bases and J by 6 bases, and 14 bases separated the two germline ends. CDR3 residues: CASRRGGVSEAFF. CDR3 coding DNA: TGTGCCAGCAGACGGGGGGGGGTCTCTGAAGCTTTCTTT.